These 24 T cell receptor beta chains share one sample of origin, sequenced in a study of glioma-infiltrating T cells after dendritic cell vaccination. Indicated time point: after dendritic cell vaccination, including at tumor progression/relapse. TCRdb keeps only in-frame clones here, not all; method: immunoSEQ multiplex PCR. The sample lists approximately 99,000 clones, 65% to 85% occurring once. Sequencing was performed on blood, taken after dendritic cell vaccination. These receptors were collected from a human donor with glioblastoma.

CDR3 in amino acids: CASSLLNSGGGKQYF. For the CDR3, the DNA is TGTGCCAGCAGTTTACTAAATAGCGGGGGCGGGAAGCAGTACTTC. This rearrangement joins TRBV27 to TRBJ2-7, with 9 bases lining up with TRBD2. CDR1 is MNHEY and CDR2 is SMNVEV in the germline V gene (reference sequence). The CDR3 runs 15 residues. V shed 2 bases and J 8 bases; nucleotides not matched to a gene: 10.

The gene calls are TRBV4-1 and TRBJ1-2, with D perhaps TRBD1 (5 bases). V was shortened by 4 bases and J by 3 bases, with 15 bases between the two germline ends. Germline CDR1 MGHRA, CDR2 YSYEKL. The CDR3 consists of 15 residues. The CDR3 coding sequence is TGCGCCAGCAGCCCGTCCGCCAGGGAACACTATGGCTACACCTTC. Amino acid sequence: CASSPSAREHYGYTF.

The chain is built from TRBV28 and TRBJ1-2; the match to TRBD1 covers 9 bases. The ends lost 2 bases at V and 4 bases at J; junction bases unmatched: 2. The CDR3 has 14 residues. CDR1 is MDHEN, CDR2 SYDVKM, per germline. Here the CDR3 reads CASSLGTGTYGYTF. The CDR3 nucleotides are TGTGCCAGCAGTTTAGGGACAGGGACCTATGGCTACACCTTC.

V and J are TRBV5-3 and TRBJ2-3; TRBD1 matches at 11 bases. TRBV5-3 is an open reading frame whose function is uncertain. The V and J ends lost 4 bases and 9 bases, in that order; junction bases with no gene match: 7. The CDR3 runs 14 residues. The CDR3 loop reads CARSQDRGPETQYF. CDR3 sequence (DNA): TGTGCCAGAAGCCAGGACAGGGGGCCGGAGACGCAGTATTTT.

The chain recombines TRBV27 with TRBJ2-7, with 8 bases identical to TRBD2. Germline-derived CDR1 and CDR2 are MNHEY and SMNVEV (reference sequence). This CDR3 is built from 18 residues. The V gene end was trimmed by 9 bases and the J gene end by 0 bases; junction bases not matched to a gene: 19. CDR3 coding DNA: TGTGCCAGTTCAAAAGTATTAGACACTAGCGGAGTCTCCTACGAGCAGTACTTC. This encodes CASSKVLDTSGVSYEQYF.

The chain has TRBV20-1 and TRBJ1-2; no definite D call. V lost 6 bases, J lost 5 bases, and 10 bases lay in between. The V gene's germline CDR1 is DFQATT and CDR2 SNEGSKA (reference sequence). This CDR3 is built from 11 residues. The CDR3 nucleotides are TGCAGTGCCGTTTCGGGTTATGGCTACACCTTC. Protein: CSAVSGYGYTF.

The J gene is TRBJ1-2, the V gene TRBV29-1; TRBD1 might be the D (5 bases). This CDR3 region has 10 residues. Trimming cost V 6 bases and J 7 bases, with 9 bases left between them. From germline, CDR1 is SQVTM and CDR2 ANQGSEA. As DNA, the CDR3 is TGCAGCGTAAAAACAGGTGGCTACACCTTC. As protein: CSVKTGGYTF.

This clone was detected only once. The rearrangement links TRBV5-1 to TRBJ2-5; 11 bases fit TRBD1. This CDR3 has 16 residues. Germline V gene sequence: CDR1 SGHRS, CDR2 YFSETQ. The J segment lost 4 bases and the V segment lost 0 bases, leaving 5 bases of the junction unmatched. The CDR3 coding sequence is TGCGCCAGCAGCTTGGGCGGACAGGGGGCCGGAGAGACCCAGTACTTC. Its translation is CASSLGGQGAGETQYF.

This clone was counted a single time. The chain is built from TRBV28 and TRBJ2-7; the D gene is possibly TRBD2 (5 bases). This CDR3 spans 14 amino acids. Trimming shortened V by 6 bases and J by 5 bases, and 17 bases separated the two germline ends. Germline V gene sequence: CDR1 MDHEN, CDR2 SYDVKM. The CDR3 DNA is TGTGCCAGCAGACTAGGAGGAATGTCCCACGAGCAGTACTTC. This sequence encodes CASRLGGMSHEQYF.

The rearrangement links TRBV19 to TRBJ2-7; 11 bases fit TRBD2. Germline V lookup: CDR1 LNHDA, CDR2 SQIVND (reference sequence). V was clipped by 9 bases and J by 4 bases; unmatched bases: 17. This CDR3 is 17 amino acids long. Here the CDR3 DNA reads TGTGCCAGCACCCCAGAGTCCACTAGCGGGAGCTTTTACGAGCAGTACTTC. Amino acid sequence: CASTPESTSGSFYEQYF.

The CDR3 nucleotides are TGTGCCAGCAGCTTCGGGGGAATCGCCTACAATGAGCAGTTCTTC. Amino acid sequence: CASSFGGIAYNEQFF. The chain links TRBV7-3 to TRBJ2-1; the D gene is possibly TRBD2 (6 bases). From germline, CDR1 is SGHTA and CDR2 FQGTGA. The V end lost 3 bases, the J end lost 2 bases, and 11 bases lay between the germline ends. The CDR3 spans 15 residues.

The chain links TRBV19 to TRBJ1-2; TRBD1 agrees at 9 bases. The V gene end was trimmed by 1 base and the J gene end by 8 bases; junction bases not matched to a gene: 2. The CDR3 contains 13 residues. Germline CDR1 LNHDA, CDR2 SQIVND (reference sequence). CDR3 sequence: CASSIGTGVGYTF. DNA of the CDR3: TGTGCCAGTAGTATAGGGACAGGGGTCGGCTACACCTTC.

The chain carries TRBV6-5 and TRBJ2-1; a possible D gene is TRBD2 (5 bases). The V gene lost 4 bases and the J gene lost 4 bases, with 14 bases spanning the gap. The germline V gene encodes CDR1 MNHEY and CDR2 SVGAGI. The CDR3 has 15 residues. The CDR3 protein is CASSSQKLGYNEQFF. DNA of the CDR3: TGTGCCAGCAGTTCCCAGAAACTAGGGTACAATGAGCAGTTCTTC.

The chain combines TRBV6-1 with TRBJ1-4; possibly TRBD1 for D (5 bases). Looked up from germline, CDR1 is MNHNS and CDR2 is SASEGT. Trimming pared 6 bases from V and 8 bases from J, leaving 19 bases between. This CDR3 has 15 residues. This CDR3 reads CASRPRGEWDEKLFF. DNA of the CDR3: TGTGCCAGCAGGCCCCGGGGGGAGTGGGACGAAAAACTGTTTTTT.

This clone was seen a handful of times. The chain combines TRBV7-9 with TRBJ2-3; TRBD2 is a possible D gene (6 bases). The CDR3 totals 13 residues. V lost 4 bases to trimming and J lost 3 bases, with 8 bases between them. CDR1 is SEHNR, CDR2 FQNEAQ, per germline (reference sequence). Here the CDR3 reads CASSSRGTDTQYF. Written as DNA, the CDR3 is TGTGCCAGCAGCTCACGGGGGACAGATACGCAGTATTTT.

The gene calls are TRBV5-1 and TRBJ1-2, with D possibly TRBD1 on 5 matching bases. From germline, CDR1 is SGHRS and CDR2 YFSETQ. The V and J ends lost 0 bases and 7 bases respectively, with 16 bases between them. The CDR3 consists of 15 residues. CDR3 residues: CASSLEVPGGGGYTF. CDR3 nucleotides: TGCGCCAGCAGCTTGGAAGTCCCGGGCGGGGGTGGCTACACCTTC. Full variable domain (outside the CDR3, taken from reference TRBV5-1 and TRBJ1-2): KAGVTQTPRYLIKTRGQQVTLSCSPISGHRSVSWYQQTPGQGLQFLFEYFSETQRNKGNFPGRFSGRQFSNSRSEMNVSTLELGDSALYLCASSLEVPGGGGYTFGSGTRLTVV.

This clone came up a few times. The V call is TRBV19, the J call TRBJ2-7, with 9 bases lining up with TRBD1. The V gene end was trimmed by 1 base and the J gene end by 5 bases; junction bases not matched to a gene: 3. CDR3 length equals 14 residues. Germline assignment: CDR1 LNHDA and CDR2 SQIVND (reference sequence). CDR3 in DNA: TGTGCCAGTAGTATAGGGACAGGGGTCAACGAGCAGTACTTC. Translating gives CASSIGTGVNEQYF.

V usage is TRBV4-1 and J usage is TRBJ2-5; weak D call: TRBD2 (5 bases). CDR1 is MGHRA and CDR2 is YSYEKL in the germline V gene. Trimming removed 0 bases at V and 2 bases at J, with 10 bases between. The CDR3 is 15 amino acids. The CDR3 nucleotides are TGCGCCAGCAGCCAAGAGAACGGAGGTCAAGAGACCCAGTACTTC. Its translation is CASSQENGGQETQYF.

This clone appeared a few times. DNA of the CDR3: TGTGCCAGCAGCTTGGGGACAGGGGGCTGGGAAGAGCAGTACTTC. Translation gives CASSLGTGGWEEQYF. The chain carries TRBV7-6 and TRBJ2-7, with TRBD1 matching over 12 bases. The CDR3 covers 15 residues. Losses at the gene ends were 3 bases for V and 7 bases for J; bases not matched to a gene: 7. Germline-derived CDR1 and CDR2 are SGHVS and FNYEAQ.

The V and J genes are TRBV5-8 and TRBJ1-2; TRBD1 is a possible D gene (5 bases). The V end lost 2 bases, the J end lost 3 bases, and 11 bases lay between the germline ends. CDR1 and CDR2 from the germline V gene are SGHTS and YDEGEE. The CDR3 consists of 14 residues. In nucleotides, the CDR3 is TGTGCCAGCAGCTTTTCAGGGCTAGACTATGGCTACACCTTC. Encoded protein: CASSFSGLDYGYTF. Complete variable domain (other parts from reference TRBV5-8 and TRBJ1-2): EAGVTQSPTHLIKTRGQQATLRCSPISGHTSVYWYQQALGLGLQFLLWYDEGEERNRGNFPPRFSGRQFPNYSSELNVNALELEDSALYLCASSFSGLDYGYTFGSGTRLTVV.

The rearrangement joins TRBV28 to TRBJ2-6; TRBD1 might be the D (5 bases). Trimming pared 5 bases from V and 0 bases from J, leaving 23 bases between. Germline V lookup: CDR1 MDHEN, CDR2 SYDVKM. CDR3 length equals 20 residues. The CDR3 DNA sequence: TGTGCCAGCAGTCTGACACTCAGGGTCTCCCCTTCCTCTGGGGCCAACGTCCTGACTTTC. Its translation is CASSLTLRVSPSSGANVLTF.

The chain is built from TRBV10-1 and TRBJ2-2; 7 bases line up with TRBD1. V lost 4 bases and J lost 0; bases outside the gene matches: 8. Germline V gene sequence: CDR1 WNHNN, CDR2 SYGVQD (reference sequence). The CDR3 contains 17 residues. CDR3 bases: TGCGCCAGCAGTGTAACAGGGGAACCCACGAACACCGGGGAGCTGTTTTTT. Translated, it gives CASSVTGEPTNTGELFF.

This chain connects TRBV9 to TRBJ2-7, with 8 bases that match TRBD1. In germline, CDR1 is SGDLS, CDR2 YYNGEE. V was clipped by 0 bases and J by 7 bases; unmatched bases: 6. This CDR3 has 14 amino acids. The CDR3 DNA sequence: TGTGCCAGCAGCGTAGCACAGAGGACAGGGGAGCAGTACTTC. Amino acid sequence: CASSVAQRTGEQYF.

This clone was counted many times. The CDR3 loop is CASSDPSGKNTDTQYF. CDR3 bases: TGCGCCAGCAGTGATCCTAGCGGGAAAAACACAGATACGCAGTATTTT. The chain uses TRBV10-1 and TRBJ2-3, with 9 bases fitting TRBD2. The CDR3 sequence is 16 residues long. Trimming took 3 bases from V and 2 from J; bases not matched to a gene: 6. Germline CDR1 and CDR2: WNHNN and SYGVQD (reference sequence).